This T cell receptor beta chain was captured by sequencing in a study of identical twins. Findings and limits, study-wide: Alpha sequences out of frame and shared by twins had excess low generation probability.

This CDR3 comprises 14 residues. Looked up from germline, CDR1 is SGHRS and CDR2 is YFSETQ. With 5 bases clipped from V and 8 bases from J, the junction kept 9 bases outside the gene matches. This clonotype was seen at least ten times. Its antigen is not known. Through template switching, a universal primer site was introduced, and the cDNA contained unique molecular identifiers. TCRdb used MiXCR to reprocess the 5' RACE reads, holding one entry per CDR3 protein. The table has 150,000 or so distinct CDR3 sequences, roughly 3.3% seen once. The rearrangement uses TRBV5-1 and TRBJ1-4; TRBD1 agrees at 7 bases. The receptor was isolated from a man aged 18 to 30 in good health. Sequencing was performed on memory T cells sorted from blood. The CDR3 loop is CASRDDRVGEKLFF. As DNA, the CDR3 is TGCGCCAGCAGAGACGACAGGGTCGGCGAAAAACTGTTTTTT.